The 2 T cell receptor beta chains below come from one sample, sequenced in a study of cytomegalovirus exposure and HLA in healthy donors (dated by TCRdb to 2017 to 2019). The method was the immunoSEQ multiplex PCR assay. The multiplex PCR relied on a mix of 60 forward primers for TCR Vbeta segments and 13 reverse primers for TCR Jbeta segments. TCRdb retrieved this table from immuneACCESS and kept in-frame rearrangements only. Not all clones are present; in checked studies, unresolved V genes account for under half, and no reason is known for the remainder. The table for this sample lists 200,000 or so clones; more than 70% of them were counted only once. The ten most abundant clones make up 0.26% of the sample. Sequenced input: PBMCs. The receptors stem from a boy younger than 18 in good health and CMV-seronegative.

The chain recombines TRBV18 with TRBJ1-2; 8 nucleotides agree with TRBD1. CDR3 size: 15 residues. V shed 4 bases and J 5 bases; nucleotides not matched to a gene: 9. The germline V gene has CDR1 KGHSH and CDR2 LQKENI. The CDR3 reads CASSRDRGQLYGYTF. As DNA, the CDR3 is TGTGCCAGCTCACGCGACAGGGGTCAGCTGTATGGCTACACCTTC.

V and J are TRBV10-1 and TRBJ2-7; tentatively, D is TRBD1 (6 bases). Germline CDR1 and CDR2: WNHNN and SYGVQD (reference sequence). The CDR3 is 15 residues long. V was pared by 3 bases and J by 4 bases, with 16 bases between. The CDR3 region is CASSDISGGRYEQYF. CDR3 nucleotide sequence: TGCGCCAGCAGTGATATCTCTGGGGGCCGGTACGAGCAGTACTTC.